This T cell receptor (beta chain) was obtained from a study of blood T cells in healthy people across ages. Study-wide points: The long-lived group displayed more naive CD4+ cells, plus higher diversity, than the aged donors did.

Every donor gave roughly 9.2 milliliters of peripheral blood. A word on this clonotype: What it recognizes is unknown.

Using a J-beta primer mix together with a sample-barcoded 5' primer, a second PCR was run for about 6 to 12 cycles. Each cDNA molecule was tagged by a template-switch adaptor that had 12 random nucleotides. One entry per CDR3 protein, called by TCRdb with MiXCR from the 5' RACE reads. The table has over 1,500,000 distinct CDR3 sequences, just under 50% seen once. V shed 5 bases and J shed 0 bases, with 8 bases lying between them. The germline CDR1 and CDR2 sequences are SGHRS and YFSETQ. The CDR3 is made up of 13 amino acids. The sequenced sample was blood. This chain connects TRBV5-1 to TRBJ1-1; possibly TRBD1 for D (5 bases). The source of this sequence is a middle-aged woman in good health. Here the CDR3 reads CASRGVMNTEAFF. The DNA of the CDR3 is TGCGCCAGCAGAGGGGTCATGAACACTGAAGCTTTCTTT.